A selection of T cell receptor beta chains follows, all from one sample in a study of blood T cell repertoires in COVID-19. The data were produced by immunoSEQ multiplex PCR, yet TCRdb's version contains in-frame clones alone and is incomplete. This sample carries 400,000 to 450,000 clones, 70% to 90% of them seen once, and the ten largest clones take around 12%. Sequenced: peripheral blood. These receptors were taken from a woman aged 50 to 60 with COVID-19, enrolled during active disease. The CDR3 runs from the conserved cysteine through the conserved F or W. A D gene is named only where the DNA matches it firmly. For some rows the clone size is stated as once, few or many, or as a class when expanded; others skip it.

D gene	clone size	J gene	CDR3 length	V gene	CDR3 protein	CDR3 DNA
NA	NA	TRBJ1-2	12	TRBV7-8	CASSPEGRGYTF	TGTGCCAGCAGCCCCGAGGGGAGGGGCTACACCTTC
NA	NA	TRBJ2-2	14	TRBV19	CATSRLGGTGELFF	TGTGCCACGTCCCGCCTAGGGGGCACCGGGGAGCTGTTTTTT
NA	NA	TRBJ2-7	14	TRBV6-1	CASSDSGKGYEQYF	TGTGCCAGCAGTGATTCAGGGAAAGGCTACGAGCAGTACTTC
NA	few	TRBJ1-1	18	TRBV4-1	CASSQRLGGQQRIPEAFF	TGCGCCAGCAGCCAAAGGTTAGGAGGACAGCAGAGGATTCCTGAAGCTTTCTTT
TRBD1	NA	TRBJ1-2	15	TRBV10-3	CAINSNTGGSNGYTF	TGTGCCATCAATAGTAATACAGGGGGCTCGAATGGCTACACCTTC
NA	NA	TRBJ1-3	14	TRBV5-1	CASSLTGSGNTIYF	TGCGCCAGCAGCTTGACAGGCTCTGGAAACACCATATATTTT
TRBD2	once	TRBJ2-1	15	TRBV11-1	CASSTRLAGGNEQFF	TGTGCCAGCAGCACACGACTAGCGGGGGGCAATGAGCAGTTCTTC
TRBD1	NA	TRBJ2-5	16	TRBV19	CASSWTGGEGRETQYF	TGTGCCAGTAGTTGGACAGGGGGCGAGGGAAGGGAGACCCAGTACTTC
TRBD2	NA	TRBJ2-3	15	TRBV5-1	CASGKRGAEEDTQYF	TGCGCCAGCGGCAAGCGGGGGGCTGAGGAAGATACGCAGTATTTT
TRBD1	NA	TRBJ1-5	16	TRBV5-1	CASSLDGTGVSQPQHF	TGCGCCAGCAGCTTGGACGGGACAGGGGTCAGCCAGCCCCAGCATTTT
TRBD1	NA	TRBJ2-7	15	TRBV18	CASSPHPDRGGEQYF	TGTGCCAGCTCACCACATCCTGACAGGGGGGGAGAGCAGTACTTC
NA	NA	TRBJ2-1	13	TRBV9	CASSVGGSGDLFF	TGTGCCAGCAGCGTAGGCGGTTCGGGGGACCTGTTCTTC
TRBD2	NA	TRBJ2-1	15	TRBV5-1	CASSWTSDGYNEQFF	TGCGCCAGCAGCTGGACTAGCGACGGCTACAATGAGCAGTTCTTC
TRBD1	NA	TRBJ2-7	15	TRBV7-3	CASSKTGTGVYEQYF	TGTGCCAGCAGCAAAACCGGGACAGGGGTCTACGAGCAGTACTTC
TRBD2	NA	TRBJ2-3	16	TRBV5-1	CASSSPVAGITDTQYF	TGCGCCAGCAGCTCCCCAGTAGCGGGCATCACAGATACGCAGTATTTT
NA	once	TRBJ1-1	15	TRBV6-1	CASSDLWQGDTEAFF	TGTGCCAGCAGTGATTTATGGCAGGGCGACACTGAAGCTTTCTTT
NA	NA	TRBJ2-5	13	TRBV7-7	CASSLSGRGTQYF	TGTGCCAGCAGCTTGAGCGGGCGCGGGACCCAGTACTTC
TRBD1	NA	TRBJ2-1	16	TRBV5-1	CASSPEGQVVGGEQFF	TGCGCCAGCAGCCCGGAGGGACAGGTAGTCGGCGGTGAGCAGTTCTTC
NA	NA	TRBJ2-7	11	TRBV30	CASRRTYEQYF	TGTGCCTCGAGGAGGACCTACGAGCAGTACTTC
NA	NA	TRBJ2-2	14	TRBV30	CAWSLAANTGELFF	TGTGCCTGGAGTTTGGCGGCGAACACCGGGGAGCTGTTTTTT
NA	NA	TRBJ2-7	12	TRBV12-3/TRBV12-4	CASSLTGYEQYF	TGTGCCAGCAGTCTTACAGGGTACGAGCAGTACTTC
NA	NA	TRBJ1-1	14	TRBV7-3	CASSLEGANTEAFF	TGTGCCAGCAGCTTGGAAGGGGCGAACACTGAAGCTTTCTTT
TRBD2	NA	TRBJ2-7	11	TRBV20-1	CSAGTSYEQYF	TGCAGTGCTGGGACTAGCTACGAGCAGTACTTC
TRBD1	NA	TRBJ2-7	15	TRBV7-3	CASSSFGTGGYEQYF	TGTGCCAGCAGCTCCTTTGGGACAGGGGGCTACGAGCAGTACTTC
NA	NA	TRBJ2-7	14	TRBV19	CASSIAAAGYEQYF	TGTGCCAGTAGTATTGCGGCAGCGGGCTACGAGCAGTACTTC